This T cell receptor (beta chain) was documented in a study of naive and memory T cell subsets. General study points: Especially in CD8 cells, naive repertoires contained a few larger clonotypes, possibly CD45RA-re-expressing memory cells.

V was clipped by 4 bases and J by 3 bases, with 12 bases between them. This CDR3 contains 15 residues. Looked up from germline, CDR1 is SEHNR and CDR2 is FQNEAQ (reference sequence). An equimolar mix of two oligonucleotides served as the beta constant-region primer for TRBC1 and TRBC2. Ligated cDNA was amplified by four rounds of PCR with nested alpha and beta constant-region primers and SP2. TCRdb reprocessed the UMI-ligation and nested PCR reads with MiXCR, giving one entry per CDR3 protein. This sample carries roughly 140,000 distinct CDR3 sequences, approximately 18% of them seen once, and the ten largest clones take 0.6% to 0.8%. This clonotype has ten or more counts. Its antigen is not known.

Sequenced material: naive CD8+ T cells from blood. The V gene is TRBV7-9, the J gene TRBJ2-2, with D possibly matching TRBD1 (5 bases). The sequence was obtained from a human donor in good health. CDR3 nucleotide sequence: TGTGCCAGCAGCTCCTCAGGGTTGGACACCGGGGAGCTGTTTTTT. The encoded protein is CASSSSGLDTGELFF.